This TCR beta chain emerged from a study of shared clonotypes between healthy human individuals. Study-wide background: Each donor contributed plates that comprised three CD4 naive, three CD4 memory, two CD8 naive and one CD8 memory.

Methods used by the authors: ImmunoSEQ supplied junction-only sequences lacking quality scores, so filtering was different. Method: immunoSEQ multiplex PCR; TCRdb's copy keeps in-frame clones and lacks some. The DNA was the basis for D and trimming; V, J and clone size are from that table. Among 2,500,000 or so clones listed, 93% were seen once. V shed 1 base and J 3 bases; nucleotides not matched to a gene: 15. The CDR3 spans 19 residues. Germline CDR1 and CDR2: MNHEY and SMNVEV (reference sequence). Of note for this clone: The antigen is undetermined.

Notes on the study in general: Larger estimated richness was generally seen in naive subsets than in memory subsets.

V is TRBV27 and J is TRBJ2-3, with 8 nucleotides matching TRBD2. The source is a man between 18 and 29 years old in good health. Some clones in this sample may be carry-over from other donors' samples. The sequencing sample was made of naive CD4+ T cells from PBMCs. Regarding subset: CD45RA+ positively selected. The CDR3: CASSLLTSGGLRGTDTQYF. CDR3 DNA: TGTGCCAGCAGTTTATTAACGAGCGGGGGCCTCCGAGGAACAGATACGCAGTATTTT.